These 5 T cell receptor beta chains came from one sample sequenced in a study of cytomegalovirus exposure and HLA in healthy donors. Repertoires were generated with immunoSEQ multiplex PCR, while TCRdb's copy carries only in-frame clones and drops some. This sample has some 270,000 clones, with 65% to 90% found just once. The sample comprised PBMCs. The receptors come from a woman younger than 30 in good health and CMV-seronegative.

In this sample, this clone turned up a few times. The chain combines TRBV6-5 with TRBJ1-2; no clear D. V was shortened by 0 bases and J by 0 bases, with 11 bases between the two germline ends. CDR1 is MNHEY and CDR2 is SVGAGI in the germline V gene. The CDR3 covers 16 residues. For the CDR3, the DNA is TGTGCCAGCAGTTACTCGAGGGCAAAGTCTAACTATGGCTACACCTTC. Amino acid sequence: CASSYSRAKSNYGYTF.

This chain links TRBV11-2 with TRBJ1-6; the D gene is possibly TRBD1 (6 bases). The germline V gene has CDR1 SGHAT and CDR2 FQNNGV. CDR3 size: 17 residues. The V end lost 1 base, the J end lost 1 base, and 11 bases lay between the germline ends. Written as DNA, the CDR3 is TGTGCCAGCAGCTTAGCGACAGGACGATCCTATAATTCACCCCTCCACTTT. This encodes CASSLATGRSYNSPLHF.

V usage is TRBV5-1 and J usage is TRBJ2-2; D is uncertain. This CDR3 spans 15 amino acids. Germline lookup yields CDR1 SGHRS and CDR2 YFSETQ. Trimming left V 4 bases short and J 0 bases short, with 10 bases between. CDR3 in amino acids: CASSRITANTGELFF. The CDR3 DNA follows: TGCGCCAGCAGCCGAATTACAGCGAACACCGGGGAGCTGTTTTTT. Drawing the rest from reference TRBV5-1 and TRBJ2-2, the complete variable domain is KAGVTQTPRYLIKTRGQQVTLSCSPISGHRSVSWYQQTPGQGLQFLFEYFSETQRNKGNFPGRFSGRQFSNSRSEMNVSTLELGDSALYLCASSRITANTGELFFGEGSRLTVL.

The CDR3: CASRERGREPQHF. The CDR3 DNA follows: TGTGCCAGCAGAGAAAGGGGGCGGGAGCCCCAGCATTTT. The chain uses TRBV6-5 and TRBJ1-5; 7 positions match TRBD1. V was clipped by 6 bases and J by 8 bases; unmatched bases: 7. Germline V gene data show CDR1 as MNHEY and CDR2 as SVGAGI. The CDR3 spans 13 residues.

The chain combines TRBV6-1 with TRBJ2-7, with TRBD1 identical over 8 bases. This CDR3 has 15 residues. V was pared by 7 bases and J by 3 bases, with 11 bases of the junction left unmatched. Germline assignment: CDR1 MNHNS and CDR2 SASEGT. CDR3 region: CASIPKEQGDYEQYF. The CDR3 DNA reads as TGTGCCAGCATCCCCAAGGAACAGGGGGACTACGAGCAGTACTTC.